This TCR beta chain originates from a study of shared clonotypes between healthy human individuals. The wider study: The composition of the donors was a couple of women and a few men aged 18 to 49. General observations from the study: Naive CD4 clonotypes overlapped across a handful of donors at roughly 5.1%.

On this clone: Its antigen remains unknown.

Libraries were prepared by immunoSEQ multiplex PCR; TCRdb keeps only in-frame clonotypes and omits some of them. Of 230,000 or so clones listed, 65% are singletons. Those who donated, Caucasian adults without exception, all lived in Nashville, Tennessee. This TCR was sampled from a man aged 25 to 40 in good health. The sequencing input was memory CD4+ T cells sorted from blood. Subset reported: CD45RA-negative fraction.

CDR3 sequence (DNA): TGTGCCAGCAGTGAGACACTAGCGCTCTCCTACGAGCAGTACTTC. This translates into CASSETLALSYEQYF. The J gene is TRBJ2-7, the V gene TRBV6-1; 7 bases match TRBD2. CDR1 is MNHNS and CDR2 is SASEGT in the germline V gene. The V gene end was trimmed by 3 bases and the J gene end by 0 bases; junction bases not matched to a gene: 5. CDR3 length equals 15 residues.